These 24 T cell receptor beta chains were sequenced from one sample in a study of T cells in Graves' hyperthyroidism and ophthalmopathy (dated by TCRdb to about 2019). Library construction relied on multiplex PCR. TCRdb lists the instrument as Illumina HiSeq 2000. TCR beta CDR3 regions were amplified from RNA transcripts. The first round of RT-PCR for the TCR CDR3 was performed with the HTBI primer set and the Qiagen OneStep RT-PCR kit. TCRdb's own reprocessing of the public reads used fastp at Q25 and MiXCR and kept productive beta chains. Each CDR3 protein appears once, grouped with its most common genes and DNA. This sample holds roughly 380,000 distinct CDR3 sequences; 15% to 20% were observed only once. The ten largest clones capture 3.7% of the sample. Sequencing used blood. The receptors originated from a woman in her late teens or twenties with Graves' hyperthyroidism.

This clonotype was found many times. The chain has TRBV6-1 and TRBJ2-7; D assignment may be TRBD1 or TRBD2 (6 bases each). Germline values: CDR1 MNHNS, CDR2 SASEGT. The CDR3 extends over 19 amino acids. V was pared by 3 bases and J by 2 bases, with 26 bases between. CDR3 region: CASSDIRFRRGRGPYEQYF. The CDR3 nucleotides read TGTGCCAGCAGTGATATTCGGTTCAGGAGGGGCAGGGGTCCCTACGAGCAGTACTTC.

This clonotype was detected only a few times. The chain has TRBV10-3 and TRBJ1-3; weak D call: TRBD1 (6 bases). In germline, CDR1 is ENHRY, CDR2 SYGVKD. The V end was cut by 6 bases, the J end by 0 bases, with 18 bases between. The CDR3 covers 17 residues. This chain's CDR3 is CAIRAMTGPNSGNTIYF. The CDR3 DNA follows: TGTGCCATCAGGGCGATGACAGGTCCCAACTCTGGAAACACCATATATTTT.

The chain uses TRBV20-1 and TRBJ2-7; D is uncertain. The germline V gene encodes CDR1 DFQATT and CDR2 SNEGSKA (reference sequence). The V gene lost 3 bases and the J gene lost 5 bases, with 17 bases spanning the gap. This CDR3 contains 14 residues. CDR3 DNA: TGCAGTGCTAGTTCCCCGCAAAATCAGGACGAGCAGTACGTC. Protein: CSASSPQNQDEQYV.

Ten or more counts support this clonotype. The gene calls are TRBV7-3 and TRBJ2-5; 12 nucleotides agree with TRBD2. Germline assignment: CDR1 SGHTA and CDR2 FQGTGA. V shed 5 bases and J 4 bases; nucleotides not matched to a gene: 8. This CDR3 comprises 16 residues. DNA of the CDR3: TGTGCCAGCAGCCTCTCTAGCGGGGGGGCAGGAGAGACCCAGTACTTC. It specifies CASSLSSGGAGETQYF.

This clonotype was detected only a few times. CDR3 in amino acids: CASSYGLPAYSGNTIYF. DNA for the CDR3: TGTGCCAGCAGTTATGGCCTACCCGCATATAGTGGAAACACCATATATTTT. The chain couples TRBV6-5 to TRBJ1-3, with D unclear. Germline assignment: CDR1 MNHEY and CDR2 SVGAGI. Trimming stripped 3 bases from V and 3 bases from J, with 18 bases between. CDR3 length equals 17 residues.

This chain uses TRBV20-1 with TRBJ2-7; TRBD2 matches 8 bases. The CDR3 has 16 residues. V shed 1 base, J shed 6 bases, and the junction held 14 bases outside the gene matches. Germline V gene sequence: CDR1 DFQATT, CDR2 SNEGSKA (reference sequence). CDR3 protein: CSARATGTRFSLEQYF. The CDR3 DNA sequence: TGCAGTGCTAGAGCCACCGGGACTAGGTTCTCTCTCGAGCAGTACTTC.

Of note for this clonotype: This may be a read error, as it is one base from a much larger clone. The genes are TRBV12-3 or TRBV12-4 and TRBJ2-7; 10 positions agree with TRBD2. V shed 4 bases, J shed 2 bases, and the junction held 5 bases outside the gene matches. The CDR3 runs 15 residues. CDR3 region: CASSSPGLATYEQYF. The CDR3 region has the DNA TGTGCCAGCAGTTCCCCGGGACTAGCGACCTACGAGCAGTACTTC.

This clonotype was seen ten or more times. V is TRBV2 and J is TRBJ2-5, with unresolved D. The CDR3 covers 16 residues. Trimming cost V 4 bases and J 5 bases, with 20 bases left between them. In germline, CDR1 is SNHLY, CDR2 FYNNEI. This CDR3 reads CASSVRPPAFGETQYF. DNA of the CDR3: TGTGCCAGCAGTGTCCGCCCTCCGGCCTTTGGGGAGACCCAGTACTTC.

Ten or more counts support this clonotype. V usage is TRBV6-1 and J usage is TRBJ2-7, with D uncertain. The CDR3 covers 13 residues. Germline V lookup: CDR1 MNHNS, CDR2 SASEGT. V was cut by 7 bases and J by 3 bases, with 13 bases left in between. CDR3 in DNA: TGTGCCAGCAACCAAGGGTGGGGCTACGAGCAGTACTTC. Its protein product is CASNQGWGYEQYF.

This clonotype was seen a few times. The chain is built from TRBV11-2 and TRBJ2-7; 9 bases agree with TRBD1. This CDR3 spans 14 amino acids. The V and J ends lost 5 bases and 6 bases, in that order; junction bases with no gene match: 8. Germline loops: CDR1 SGHAT, CDR2 FQNNGV. Here the CDR3 reads CASSQGGDRVEQYF. In DNA form, the CDR3 reads TGTGCCAGCAGCCAAGGGGGGGACAGGGTCGAGCAGTACTTC. Full variable domain (remainder filled in from reference TRBV11-2 and TRBJ2-7): EAGVAQSPRYKIIEKRQSVAFWCNPISGHATLYWYQQILGQGPKLLIQFQNNGVVDDSQLPKDRFSAERLKGVDSTLKIQPAKLEDSAVYLCASSQGGDRVEQYFGPGTRLTVT.

J is TRBJ2-5 and V is TRBV15, with D perhaps matching TRBD2 (6 bases). This CDR3 has 16 amino acids. CDR1 and CDR2 from the germline V gene are LNHNV and YYDKDF (reference sequence). Deletions cut 1 base from V and 0 bases from J, with 12 bases between. CDR3: CATSRGGRGNQETQYF. Here the CDR3 DNA reads TGTGCCACCAGCAGAGGGGGACGGGGGAACCAAGAGACCCAGTACTTC.

This CDR3 is CASSREGVDGYTF. The CDR3 coding sequence is TGCGCCAGCAGCCGCGAGGGGGTCGATGGCTACACCTTC. The V and J genes are TRBV5-1 and TRBJ1-2, with a possible D match to TRBD1 (6 bases). Germline loops: CDR1 SGHRS, CDR2 YFSETQ. CDR3 size: 13 residues. V lost 4 bases to trimming and J lost 6 bases, with 13 bases between them. The whole variable domain, filled in from reference TRBV5-1 and TRBJ1-2, reads KAGVTQTPRYLIKTRGQQVTLSCSPISGHRSVSWYQQTPGQGLQFLFEYFSETQRNKGNFPGRFSGRQFSNSRSEMNVSTLELGDSALYLCASSREGVDGYTFGSGTRLTVV.

At least ten counts were recorded for this clonotype. The V and J genes are TRBV12-3 or TRBV12-4 and TRBJ1-1, with D possibly matching TRBD1 (6 bases). The CDR3 has 14 residues. V lost 6 bases and J 1 base, leaving 12 bases between the germline ends. Here the CDR3 DNA reads TGTGCCAGCAGGATGACAGGAGAGAACACTGAAGCTTTCTTT. Its translation is CASRMTGENTEAFF.

The rearrangement joins TRBV12-3 or TRBV12-4 to TRBJ1-5; D not certain. V lost 5 bases to trimming and J lost 6 bases, with 11 bases between them. The CDR3 length is 13 residues. The CDR3 is CASSPKMSQPQHF. DNA for the CDR3: TGTGCCAGCAGTCCTAAGATGTCTCAGCCCCAGCATTTT.

This clonotype occurred many times. The chain recombines TRBV19 with TRBJ2-5; D ambiguous. The V gene's germline CDR1 is LNHDA and CDR2 SQIVND (reference sequence). The CDR3 is made up of 11 amino acids. Trimming stripped 7 bases from V and 2 bases from J, with 5 bases between. The CDR3 region is CASKLQETQYF. CDR3 nucleotide sequence: TGTGCCAGTAAACTACAAGAGACCCAGTACTTC. Using reference TRBV19 and TRBJ2-5 for the parts outside the CDR3, the full variable domain is DGGITQSPKYLFRKEGQNVTLSCEQNLNHDAMYWYRQDPGQGLRLIYYSQIVNDFQKGDIAEGYSVSREKKESFPLTVTSAQKNPTAFYLCASKLQETQYFGPGTRLLVL.

Worth noting for this clonotype: It is likely a read error, because the conserved phenylalanine at the end of the CDR3 is missing. The DNA is omitted, as the CDR3 cannot be located on it reliably, and the CDR3 follows TCRdb's listing. The chain links TRBV12-3 or TRBV12-4 to TRBJ1-1. Ends included, the CDR3 has 12 residues. This chain's CDR3 is CASSKKNTEACY.

This clonotype was recorded many times. The chain uses TRBV27 and TRBJ1-2, with TRBD1 as a possible D gene (5 bases). The V gene's germline CDR1 is MNHEY and CDR2 SMNVEV (reference sequence). The CDR3 contains 15 residues. V lost 3 bases, J lost 4 bases, and 15 bases lay in between. The CDR3 protein is CASSFGGVEGYGYTF. The CDR3 DNA reads TGTGCCAGCAGTTTTGGGGGGGTCGAGGGCTATGGCTACACCTTC.

V usage is TRBV6-1 and J usage is TRBJ1-1; D gene uncertain. The CDR3 loop spans 15 amino acids. Between the trimmed V and J ends, which lost 3 bases and 3 bases, there was a span of 14 bases. Germline CDR1 and CDR2: MNHNS and SASEGT. CDR3 sequence: CASSENPEGHTEAFF. The CDR3 DNA reads TGTGCCAGCAGTGAGAATCCCGAAGGGCACACTGAAGCTTTCTTT.

This clonotype turned up a few times. This rearrangement joins TRBV7-8 to TRBJ1-6; maybe TRBD1 (6 bases). The germline gives CDR1 SGHVS, CDR2 FQNEAQ. The CDR3 length is 15 residues. V was shortened by 6 bases and J by 7 bases, with 16 bases between the two germline ends. Written as DNA, the CDR3 is TGTGCCAGCAGTTATTCAGCGGGACACAATTCACCCCTCCACTTT. Residues: CASSYSAGHNSPLHF.

This clonotype came up many times. The chain's CDR3 is CASSWGDISGANVLTF. The CDR3 bases are TGTGCCAGTAGTTGGGGGGATATCTCTGGGGCCAACGTCCTGACTTTC. The genes are TRBV19 and TRBJ2-6; the D gene is possibly TRBD2 (6 bases). The CDR3 extends over 16 amino acids. Looked up from germline, CDR1 is LNHDA and CDR2 is SQIVND (reference sequence). The V and J ends lost 5 bases and 0 bases respectively, with 11 bases between them.

This clonotype was seen repeatedly, ten times or more. The chain couples TRBV12-3 or TRBV12-4 to TRBJ2-5; 10 nucleotides align to TRBD1. The junction had 9 bases not matched to a gene; V was cut back by 3 bases and J by 5 bases. There are 16 residues in the CDR3. For the CDR3, the DNA is TGTGCCAGCAGTTTTGCCCGGGACAGGGGAGGGGAGACCCAGTACTTC. Its translation: CASSFARDRGGETQYF.

This clonotype was detected ten times or more. The V call is TRBV6-5, the J call TRBJ1-2, with 7 nucleotides matching TRBD1. The germline CDR1 and CDR2 sequences are MNHEY and SVGAGI. J lost 6 bases, V lost 1 base, and 8 bases had no gene match. The CDR3 spans 15 residues. The CDR3 protein is CASSYFRGIGDGYTF. The CDR3 DNA follows: TGTGCCAGCAGTTACTTCAGGGGGATCGGGGATGGCTACACCTTC.

This clonotype was counted many times. The chain recombines TRBV20-1 with TRBJ1-1, with unresolved D. Trimming took 3 bases from V and 1 from J, leaving 6 bases between them. The CDR3 is 12 amino acids. CDR1 is DFQATT and CDR2 is SNEGSKA in the germline V gene (reference sequence). This CDR3 reads CSARAPNTEAFF. The CDR3, as DNA: TGCAGTGCTAGGGCACCGAACACTGAAGCTTTCTTT.

With respect to this clonotype: The junction departs from germline at one end; a sequencing error may be responsible. The chain has TRBV7-2 and TRBJ2-5; D not certain. Germline V gene lookup returns CDR1 SGHTA and CDR2 FQGNSA. The CDR3 totals 11 residues. The CDR3 nucleotides are TGTGCCGGCAGCGAACAAGAGACCCAGTACTTC. Encoded protein: CAGSEQETQYF.